This paragraph covers one T cell receptor (beta chain) sequence. Its target is unknown. Profiled with immunoSEQ multiplex PCR; TCRdb holds only in-frame clones, not every one. The sample holds fewer than 150,000 clones, around 84% seen once. This entry is derived from a study of T cell responses to AZD1222 COVID-19 vaccine. Overall study context: Samples with a second dose at about 4 or about 12 weeks were pooled together. Study-wide results and caveats: Just five to seven people given AZD1222 tested seropositive at baseline. Spike was spanned by vaccine-associated CD4 TCRs, which were dominant at 160-218 and 743-854.

The specimen was peripheral blood, collected on day 0 of AZD1222 vaccination. The sequence derives from an adult in good health.

The CDR3 nucleotides read TGTGCCAGCTCCCGGGACAGCTCCTACAATGAGCAGTTCTTC. This encodes CASSRDSSYNEQFF. The chain uses TRBV7-3 and TRBJ2-1; TRBD1 matches 7 bases. Trimming removed 8 bases from V and 0 bases from J; junction bases left unmatched: 4. Germline CDR1 is SGHTA and CDR2 is FQGTGA. The CDR3 length is 14 residues.